This T cell receptor (beta chain) was retrieved from a study of early T cells in non-severe SARS-CoV-2 infection. In its sample, this clonotype was seen many times. The CDR3 has 13 residues. Trimming shortened V by 3 bases and J by 3 bases, and 8 bases separated the two germline ends. Germline V CDR1 and CDR2: MDHEN, SYDVKM. Unique molecular identifiers were added to individual cDNA molecules. Using its own MiXCR run on the 5' RACE reads, TCRdb lists one record per CDR3 protein. The table includes 30,000 or so distinct CDR3 sequences, roughly 5.8% detected once. V gene TRBV28 combines with J gene TRBJ2-5; tentatively, D is TRBD1 or TRBD2 (5 bases each). Specimen: whole blood. This receptor was obtained from an adult who was a healthcare worker with PCR-confirmed SARS-CoV-2 infection or an uninfected control (not recorded which). CDR3 protein: CASSFGAEETQYF. Written as DNA, the CDR3 is TGTGCCAGCAGTTTCGGGGCCGAAGAGACCCAGTACTTC. Together with reference TRBV28 and TRBJ2-5, the CDR3 gives the full variable domain: DVKVTQSSRYLVKRTGEKVFLECVQDMDHENMFWYRQDPGLGLRLIYFSYDVKMKEKGDIPEGYSVSREKKERFSLILESASTNQTSMYLCASSFGAEETQYFGPGTRLLVL.